Presented here are 30 T cell receptor beta chains from one specimen sequenced in a study of human T cells and chemical hapten exposure (dated by TCRdb to about 2021). Total RNA was extracted from unfractionated whole blood that had been collected in Tempus Blood RNA tubes. Receptor amplification or capture employed 5' RACE. For sequencing, an Illumina MiSeq was employed. In TCRdb, the public reads were trimmed at Q25 with fastp and aligned with MiXCR, with productive beta chains retained. Identical CDR3 protein sequences are pooled into one entry, listed with their most common genes and DNA. A total of tens of thousands of distinct CDR3 sequences appear in this sample, roughly 8% of them only once. The ten most abundant clones make up about 2.1% of the sample. Every receptor here comes from a male donor in good health.

This clonotype was seen many times. V and J are TRBV3-1 and TRBJ2-7; TRBD2 aligns across 7 bases. Germline CDR1 and CDR2: LGHDT and YNNKEL (reference sequence). The CDR3 extends over 16 amino acids. After removal of 4 bases from V and 0 bases from J, the junction contained 9 bases not matched to a gene. The CDR3 DNA reads as TGTGCCAGCAGCCGTACGACTAGCAGTAACTCCTACGAGCAGTACTTC. Protein: CASSRTTSSNSYEQYF.

The sample holds a few counts of this clonotype. The rearrangement joins TRBV20-1 to TRBJ1-5; tentatively, D is TRBD1 (5 bases). This CDR3 spans 14 amino acids. With 3 bases removed from V and 1 base from J, the gap between germline ends came to 10 bases. CDR1 and CDR2 (germline): DFQATT, SNEGSKA (reference sequence). The CDR3 DNA reads as TGCAGTGCTAGTACAGGAATGAGCAATCAGCCCCAGCATTTT. Protein sequence: CSASTGMSNQPQHF.

This clonotype was picked up a small number of times. The chain has TRBV29-1 and TRBJ2-7; 7 bases align to TRBD1. Germline-derived CDR1 and CDR2 are SQVTM and ANQGSEA. CDR3 length: 13 amino acids. V shed 7 bases, J shed 2 bases, and the junction held 8 bases outside the gene matches. Written as DNA, the CDR3 is TGCAGCGCCCGGGACAGTCCTACCTACGAGCAGTACTTC. Protein product: CSARDSPTYEQYF.

The chain has TRBV29-1 and TRBJ1-2, with 9 bases matching TRBD1. Germline V gives CDR1 SQVTM, CDR2 ANQGSEA. V lost 6 bases to trimming and J lost 4 bases; unmatched junction nucleotides: 9. There are 14 residues in the CDR3. The CDR3 nucleotides are TGCAGCGTCCTAAACGACAGGGGGGTCTATGGCTACACCTTC. It is translated as CSVLNDRGVYGYTF.

This clonotype was detected ten times or more. V is TRBV29-1 and J is TRBJ1-2; 10 bases are shared with TRBD1. CDR3 length: 14 amino acids. The trim removed 6 bases at V and 4 bases at J, leaving 8 bases unmatched. Germline V gene lookup returns CDR1 SQVTM and CDR2 ANQGSEA. CDR3 nucleotides: TGCAGCGTCCCCGACAGGGGGCAGAGCTATGGCTACACCTTC. Amino acid sequence: CSVPDRGQSYGYTF.

This clonotype has just a few counts. V usage is TRBV7-9 and J usage is TRBJ1-5; D remains unclear. The V and J ends lost 9 bases and 0 bases respectively, with 12 bases between them. The CDR3 is made up of 14 amino acids. The germline V gene encodes CDR1 SEHNR and CDR2 FQNEAQ (reference sequence). The CDR3 region has the DNA TGTGCCAGTGCGACGGGCTTTAGCAATCAGCCCCAGCATTTT. It is translated as CASATGFSNQPQHF. The complete variable domain, with remaining parts taken from reference TRBV7-9 and TRBJ1-5, reads DTGVSQNPRHKITKRGQNVTFRCDPISEHNRLYWYRQTLGQGPEFLTYFQNEAQLEKSRLLSDRFSAERPKGSFSTLEIQRTEQGDSAMYLCASATGFSNQPQHFGDGTRLSIL.

This clonotype turned up a few times. The rearrangement uses TRBV12-5 and TRBJ1-6, with 9 bases fitting TRBD1. The CDR3 runs 18 residues. The germline CDR1 and CDR2 sequences are LGHNT and FRNRAP. J lost 8 bases, V lost 3 bases, and 14 bases had no gene match. The CDR3 reads CASGFGAIQGAGDSPLHF. The DNA of the CDR3 is TGTGCTAGTGGTTTCGGAGCGATACAGGGGGCAGGCGATTCACCCCTCCACTTT. Using reference TRBV12-5 and TRBJ1-6 for the parts outside the CDR3, the full variable domain is DARVTQTPRHKVTEMGQEVTMRCQPILGHNTVFWYRQTMMQGLELLAYFRNRAPLDDSGMPKDRFSAEMPDATLATLKIQPSEPRDSAVYFCASGFGAIQGAGDSPLHFGNGTRLTVT.

The chain joins TRBV20-1 to TRBJ2-1; 10 bases are a match to TRBD2. V shed 6 bases and J 7 bases; nucleotides not matched to a gene: 12. The CDR3 is 15 residues long. The germline CDR1 and CDR2 sequences are DFQATT and SNEGSKA (reference sequence). This CDR3 is CSALAGEGPRNEQFF. CDR3 sequence (DNA): TGCAGTGCCCTAGCGGGGGAGGGGCCTAGAAATGAGCAGTTCTTC.

This clonotype was seen at least ten times. Here the CDR3 DNA reads TGCAGCGTTGGGTTCGATACGCAGTATTTT. Translated, it gives CSVGFDTQYF. This rearrangement joins TRBV29-1 to TRBJ2-3, with D unclear. CDR1 and CDR2 (germline): SQVTM, ANQGSEA. The CDR3 has 10 residues. V dropped 4 bases and J dropped 6 bases, with 5 bases sitting between them.

The chain employs TRBV14 and TRBJ2-6, with 8 bases that match TRBD1. Germline CDR1 is SGHDN and CDR2 is FVKESK. This CDR3 has 18 residues. The ends lost 4 bases at V and 1 base at J; junction bases unmatched: 9. CDR3 nucleotide sequence: TGTGCCAGCAGCCGTCGCAGGGGGCCCGGGTCTGGGGCCAACGTCCTGACTTTC. Translation: CASSRRRGPGSGANVLTF.

V usage is TRBV13 and J usage is TRBJ1-5, with a weak D call TRBD1 (6 bases). The CDR3 totals 16 residues. The germline CDR1 and CDR2 sequences are PRHDT and FYEKMQ (reference sequence). Trimming shortened V by 4 bases and J by 5 bases, and 18 bases separated the two germline ends. CDR3 amino acids: CASSWRGGPVDQPQHF. As DNA, the CDR3 is TGTGCCAGCAGCTGGAGGGGGGGGCCTGTGGATCAGCCCCAGCATTTT.

The table lists this clonotype with many counts. The rearrangement links TRBV29-1 to TRBJ2-1; 10 bases map to TRBD2. Germline V gene sequence: CDR1 SQVTM, CDR2 ANQGSEA. The length of the CDR3 is 14 residues. The trim removed 6 bases at V and 0 bases at J, leaving 2 bases unmatched. CDR3 coding DNA: TGCAGCGTATTAGCGGGAGGCTCCTACAATGAGCAGTTCTTC. This codes for CSVLAGGSYNEQFF.

This clonotype was recorded a few times. The rearrangement joins TRBV20-1 to TRBJ2-5; D unresolved. Germline CDR1 DFQATT, CDR2 SNEGSKA (reference sequence). This CDR3 comprises 10 residues. Deletions cut 3 bases from V and 2 bases from J, with 1 base between. CDR3 amino acids: CSARQETQYF. CDR3 nucleotides: TGCAGTGCTAGGCAAGAGACCCAGTACTTC.

This clonotype was recorded at least ten times. This chain connects TRBV5-6 to TRBJ2-3; 8 bases map to TRBD1. Germline-derived CDR1 and CDR2 are SGHDT and YYEEEE. The trim removed 2 bases at V and 3 bases at J, leaving 5 bases unmatched. The CDR3 has 15 residues. The CDR3 loop reads CASSLSGGETDTQYF. CDR3 nucleotide sequence: TGTGCCAGCAGCTTATCAGGGGGCGAAACAGATACGCAGTATTTT. Full variable domain (outside the CDR3, taken from reference TRBV5-6 and TRBJ2-3): DAGVTQSPTHLIKTRGQQVTLRCSPKSGHDTVSWYQQALGQGPQFIFQYYEEEERQRGNFPDRFSGHQFPNYSSELNVNALLLGDSALYLCASSLSGGETDTQYFGPGTRLTVL.

This clonotype was seen ten or more times. The chain employs TRBV25-1 and TRBJ1-2; TRBD1 aligns across 9 bases. The germline V gene encodes CDR1 MGHDK and CDR2 SYGVNS. With 5 bases clipped from V and 4 bases from J, the junction kept 20 bases outside the gene matches. The CDR3 is 19 residues long. The CDR3 loop reads CASSPIGWDREGVGYGYTF. CDR3 coding DNA: TGTGCCAGCAGTCCCATAGGTTGGGACAGGGAGGGAGTAGGCTATGGCTACACCTTC.

This clonotype showed up just a few times. The V and J genes are TRBV12-3 or TRBV12-4 and TRBJ2-1; 10 bases match TRBD2. The CDR3 covers 14 residues. Germline trimming cut 5 bases from V and 4 bases from J; bases unmatched to any gene: 2. The CDR3 loop is CASSVGLAYNEQFF. Written as DNA, the CDR3 is TGTGCCAGCAGTGTGGGACTAGCGTACAATGAGCAGTTCTTC.

This clonotype was counted many times. The chain is built from TRBV11-2 and TRBJ2-1, with D perhaps TRBD2 (6 bases). Trimming removed 5 bases from V and 5 bases from J, with 22 bases in between. CDR1 is SGHAT, CDR2 FQNNGV, per germline. CDR3 size: 17 residues. The CDR3 nucleotides are TGTGCCAGCAGCCCTCCACTCGGGCTAGCGAAAAACAATGAGCAGTTCTTC. The encoded protein is CASSPPLGLAKNNEQFF.

This clonotype was found many times. CDR3 DNA: TGTGCCAGCAGCCAAACAGGGAGCTCCTACAATGAGCAGTTCTTC. It is translated as CASSQTGSSYNEQFF. The chain is built from TRBV7-9 and TRBJ2-1, with D perhaps matching TRBD1 (6 bases). The ends were cut back, 5 bases at V and 0 bases at J, with 11 bases in the middle. This CDR3 has 15 amino acids. Germline CDR1 SEHNR, CDR2 FQNEAQ (reference sequence).

The chain links TRBV6-5 to TRBJ1-2; 9 nucleotides align to TRBD1. After removal of 8 bases from V and 5 bases from J, the junction contained 6 bases not matched to a gene. Germline loops: CDR1 MNHEY, CDR2 SVGAGI. The CDR3 totals 13 residues. CDR3 region: CASGPGTGYGYTF. The CDR3 DNA reads TGTGCCAGCGGCCCCGGGACAGGGTATGGCTACACCTTC.

This clonotype was found a few times. The chain links TRBV25-1 to TRBJ1-6; 7 bases line up with TRBD1. There are 17 residues in the CDR3. CDR1 is MGHDK, CDR2 SYGVNS, per germline. V lost 0 bases to trimming and J lost 10 bases; unmatched junction nucleotides: 12. In nucleotides, the CDR3 is TGTGCCAGCAGTGAATACCCCCGACAGGGTCACGGCTCACCCCTCCACTTT. This sequence encodes CASSEYPRQGHGSPLHF.

Notes on this clonotype: A much larger clonotype is one base distant, so this may be a read error. This chain joins TRBV20-1 and TRBJ1-4; the match to TRBD1 covers 9 bases. CDR3 length: 14 amino acids. CDR1 and CDR2 (germline): DFQATT, SNEGSKA (reference sequence). In nucleotides, the CDR3 is TGCAGAGCCCTACAGGGGGCCCCTAATGAAAAACTGTTTTTT. It codes for CRALQGAPNEKLFF.

The chain's CDR3 is CASSFIQGRGQTQYF. The CDR3 DNA sequence: TGTGCCAGCAGCTTTATACAGGGTCGGGGGCAGACCCAGTACTTC. This chain links TRBV5-4 with TRBJ2-5; D could derive from TRBD1 or TRBD2 (6 bases each). The CDR3 spans 15 residues. V shed 2 bases and J shed 6 bases, with 17 bases lying between them. CDR1 SGHNT and CDR2 YYREEE come from the germline V gene (reference sequence).

The sample holds a few counts of this clonotype. The chain couples TRBV29-1 to TRBJ1-1; D is perhaps TRBD1 (6 bases). V was pared by 7 bases and J by 0 bases, with 12 bases between. The CDR3 is 13 amino acids. Germline lookup yields CDR1 SQVTM and CDR2 ANQGSEA. CDR3 protein: CSARQVLNTEAFF. In nucleotides, the CDR3 is TGCAGCGCCCGACAGGTCTTGAACACTGAAGCTTTCTTT.

This clonotype was counted ten times or more. The chain recombines TRBV2 with TRBJ2-3; possible D gene TRBD1, 5 bases. The V end was cut by 10 bases, the J end by 0 bases, with 11 bases between. CDR1 SNHLY and CDR2 FYNNEI come from the germline V gene. The CDR3 extends over 13 amino acids. CDR3 amino acids: CATRQRSTDTQYF. The CDR3 DNA reads TGTGCCACCCGACAGAGAAGCACAGATACGCAGTATTTT.

The chain recombines TRBV6-5 with TRBJ2-7; D may be TRBD2 (5 bases). V was pared by 8 bases and J by 4 bases, with 9 bases between. CDR1 and CDR2 (germline): MNHEY, SVGAGI. CDR3 length equals 11 residues. The CDR3 reads CASARGYEQYF. Here the CDR3 DNA reads TGTGCCAGCGCAAGAGGGTACGAGCAGTACTTC.

This clonotype has more than one count but fewer than ten. V gene TRBV29-1 combines with J gene TRBJ1-1; D may be TRBD1 (5 bases). CDR1 is SQVTM, CDR2 ANQGSEA, per germline. Deletions cut 6 bases from V and 5 bases from J, with 13 bases between. The CDR3 sequence is 12 residues long. CDR3 sequence: CSVIRAETEAFF. CDR3 DNA: TGCAGCGTAATCAGGGCTGAAACTGAAGCTTTCTTT. The full variable domain, with the rest looked up from reference TRBV29-1 and TRBJ1-1, is SAVISQKPSRDICQRGTSLTIQCQVDSQVTMMFWYRQQPGQSLTLIATANQGSEATYESGFVIDKFPISRPNLTFSTLTVSNMSPEDSSIYLCSVIRAETEAFFGQGTRLTVV.

Comments on this clonotype: A read error may produce the germline difference seen at one junction end. The V and J genes are TRBV6-5 and TRBJ1-1; TRBD1 aligns across 7 bases. The CDR3 runs 12 residues. Germline values: CDR1 MNHEY, CDR2 SVGAGI. The CDR3 DNA follows: TGTGCCAGAAGTTTATCGACAGGGTTGGCTTTCTTT. Encoded protein: CARSLSTGLAFF.

This clonotype was counted between two and nine times. This chain links TRBV2 with TRBJ1-6, with D maybe TRBD1 (5 bases). The CDR3 has 12 residues. V lost 6 bases and J lost 11, with 11 bases in between. Germline loops: CDR1 SNHLY, CDR2 FYNNEI. The CDR3 DNA reads as TGTGCCAGCAGCGTGACAGTAACACCCCTCCACTTT. It specifies CASSVTVTPLHF.

This clonotype occurred many times. J is TRBJ1-1 and V is TRBV27; D is unclear. CDR1 and CDR2 (germline): MNHEY, SMNVEV (reference sequence). The V gene lost 5 bases and the J gene lost 10 bases, with 20 bases spanning the gap. The CDR3 contains 14 residues. In DNA form, the CDR3 reads TGTGCCAGCAGTCCGTTCGGCGCAGGCCAGGTAGCTTTCTTT. Protein: CASSPFGAGQVAFF.

This chain joins TRBV12-3 or TRBV12-4 and TRBJ2-7; 8 nucleotides line up with TRBD2. Germline trimming cut 6 bases from V and 2 bases from J; bases unmatched to any gene: 9. The CDR3 loop spans 15 amino acids. CDR3 protein: CASSRWREAPYEQYF. For the CDR3, the DNA is TGTGCCAGCAGCAGGTGGCGGGAGGCTCCCTACGAGCAGTACTTC.